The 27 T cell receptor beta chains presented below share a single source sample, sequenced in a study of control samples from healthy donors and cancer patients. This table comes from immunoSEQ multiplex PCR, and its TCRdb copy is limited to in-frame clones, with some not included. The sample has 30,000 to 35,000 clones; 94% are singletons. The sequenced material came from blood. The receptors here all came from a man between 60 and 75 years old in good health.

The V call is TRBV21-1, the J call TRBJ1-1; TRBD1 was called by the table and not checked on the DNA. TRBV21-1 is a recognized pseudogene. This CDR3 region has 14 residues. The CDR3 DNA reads TGTGCCAGCAGGACGGACAGGGAGGACACTGAAGCTTTCTTT. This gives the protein CASRTDREDTEAFF.

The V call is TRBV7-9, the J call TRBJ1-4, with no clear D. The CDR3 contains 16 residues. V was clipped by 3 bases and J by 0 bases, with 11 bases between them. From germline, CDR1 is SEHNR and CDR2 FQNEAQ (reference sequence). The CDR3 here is CASSLGSRSTNEKLFF. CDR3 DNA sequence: TGTGCCAGCAGCTTGGGATCACGTTCAACTAATGAAAAACTGTTTTTT. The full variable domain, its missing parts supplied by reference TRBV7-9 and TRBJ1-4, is DTGVSQNPRHKITKRGQNVTFRCDPISEHNRLYWYRQTLGQGPEFLTYFQNEAQLEKSRLLSDRFSAERPKGSFSTLEIQRTEQGDSAMYLCASSLGSRSTNEKLFFGSGTQLSVL.

CDR3 protein: CASSGVRVTGNEQFF. CDR3 in DNA: TGTGCCAGCAGTGGGGTCAGGGTAACGGGGAATGAGCAGTTCTTC. The chain is built from TRBV2 and TRBJ2-1; D may be TRBD1 or TRBD2 (5 bases each). The CDR3 loop spans 15 amino acids. The V end lost 4 bases, the J end lost 7 bases, and 17 bases lay between the germline ends. The V gene's germline CDR1 is SNHLY and CDR2 FYNNEI.

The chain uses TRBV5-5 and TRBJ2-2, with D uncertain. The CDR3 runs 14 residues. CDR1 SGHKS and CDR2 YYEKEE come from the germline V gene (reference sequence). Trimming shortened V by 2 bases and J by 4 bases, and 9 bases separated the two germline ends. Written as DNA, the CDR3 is TGTGCCAGCAGCTTAATGGGCCCCACCGGGGAGCTGTTTTTT. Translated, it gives CASSLMGPTGELFF.

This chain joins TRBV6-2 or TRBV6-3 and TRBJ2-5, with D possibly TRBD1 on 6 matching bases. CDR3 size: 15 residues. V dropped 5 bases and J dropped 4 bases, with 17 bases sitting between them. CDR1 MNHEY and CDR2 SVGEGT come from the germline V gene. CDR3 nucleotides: TGTGCCAGCAGTGGGGGCTCCGGGCCCAGAGAGACCCAGTACTTC. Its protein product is CASSGGSGPRETQYF.

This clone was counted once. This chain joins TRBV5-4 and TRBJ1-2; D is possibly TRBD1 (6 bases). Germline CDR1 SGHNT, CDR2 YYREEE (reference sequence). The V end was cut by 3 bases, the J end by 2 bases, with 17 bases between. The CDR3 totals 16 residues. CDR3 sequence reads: CASSWASGTLNYGYTF. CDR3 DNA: TGTGCCAGCAGCTGGGCCTCCGGGACACTGAACTATGGCTACACCTTC. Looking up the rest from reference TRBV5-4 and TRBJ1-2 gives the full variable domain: ETGVTQSPTHLIKTRGQQVTLRCSSQSGHNTVSWYQQALGQGPQFIFQYYREEENGRGNFPPRFSGLQFPNYSSELNVNALELDDSALYLCASSWASGTLNYGYTFGSGTRLTVV.

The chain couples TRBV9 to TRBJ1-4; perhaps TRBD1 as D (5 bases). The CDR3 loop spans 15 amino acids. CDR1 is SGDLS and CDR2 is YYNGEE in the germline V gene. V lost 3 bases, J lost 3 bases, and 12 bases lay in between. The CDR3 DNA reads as TGTGCCAGCAGCGATGGTGGGGCAGCTAATGAAAAACTGTTTTTT. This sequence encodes CASSDGGAANEKLFF.

The CDR3 is CASSLGTANYGYTF. For the CDR3, the DNA is TGTGCCAGCAGCTTAGGCACAGCTAACTATGGCTACACCTTC. The V and J genes are TRBV7-8 and TRBJ1-2; D gene unclear. V was trimmed by 1 base and J by 0 bases, leaving 6 bases between them. The CDR3 is 14 residues long. Germline V gives CDR1 SGHVS, CDR2 FQNEAQ.

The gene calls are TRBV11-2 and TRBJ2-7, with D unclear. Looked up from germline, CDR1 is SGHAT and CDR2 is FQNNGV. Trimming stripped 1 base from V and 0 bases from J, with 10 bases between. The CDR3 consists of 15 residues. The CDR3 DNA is TGTGCCAGCAGCTTAGGCCAGTTGAGCTCCTACGAGCAGTACTTC. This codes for CASSLGQLSSYEQYF.

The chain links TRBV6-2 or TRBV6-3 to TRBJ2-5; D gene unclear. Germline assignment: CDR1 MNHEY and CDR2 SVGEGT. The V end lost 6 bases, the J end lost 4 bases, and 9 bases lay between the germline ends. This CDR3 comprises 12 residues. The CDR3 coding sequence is TGTGCCAGCAGCACGAACCGAGAGACCCAGTACTTC. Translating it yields CASSTNRETQYF.

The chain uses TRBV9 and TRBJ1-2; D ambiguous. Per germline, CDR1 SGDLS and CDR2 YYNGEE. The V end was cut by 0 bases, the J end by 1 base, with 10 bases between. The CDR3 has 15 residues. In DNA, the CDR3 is TGTGCCAGCAGCGTAGGGTCAGAAGGTAACTATGGCTACACCTTC. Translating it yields CASSVGSEGNYGYTF.

CDR3 nucleotide sequence: TGTGCCAGCAGTTTACAGGGTTCCTACGAGCAGTACTTC. Translated: CASSLQGSYEQYF. The rearrangement uses TRBV12-3 or TRBV12-4 and TRBJ2-7; D is perhaps TRBD1 (5 bases). CDR3 length equals 13 residues. V dropped 2 bases and J dropped 1 base, with 6 bases sitting between them.

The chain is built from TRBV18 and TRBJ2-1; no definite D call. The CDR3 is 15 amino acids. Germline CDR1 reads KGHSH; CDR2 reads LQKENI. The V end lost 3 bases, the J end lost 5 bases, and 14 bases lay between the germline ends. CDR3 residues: CASSPGISKDNEQFF. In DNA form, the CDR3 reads TGTGCCAGCTCACCCGGAATTTCAAAGGACAATGAGCAGTTCTTC.

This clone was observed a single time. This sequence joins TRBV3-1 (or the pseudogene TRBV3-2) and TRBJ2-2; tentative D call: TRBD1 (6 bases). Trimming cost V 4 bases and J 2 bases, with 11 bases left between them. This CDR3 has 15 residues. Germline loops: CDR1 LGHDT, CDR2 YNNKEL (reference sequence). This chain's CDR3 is CASSRTVVNTGELFF. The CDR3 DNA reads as TGTGCCAGCAGCCGGACAGTCGTAAACACCGGGGAGCTGTTTTTT.

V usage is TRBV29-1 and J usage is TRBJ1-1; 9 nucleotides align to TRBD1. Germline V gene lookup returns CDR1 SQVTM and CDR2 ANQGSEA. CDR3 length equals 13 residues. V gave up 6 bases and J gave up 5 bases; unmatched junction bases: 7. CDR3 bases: TGCAGCGTCGGGGGACAGGGTGGGACTGAAGCTTTCTTT. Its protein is CSVGGQGGTEAFF.

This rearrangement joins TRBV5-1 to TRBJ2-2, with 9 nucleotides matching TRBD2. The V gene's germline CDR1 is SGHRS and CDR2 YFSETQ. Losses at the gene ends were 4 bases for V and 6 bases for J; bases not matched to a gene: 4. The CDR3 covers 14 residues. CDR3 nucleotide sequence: TGCGCCAGCAGCCCTAGCGGGGTAGCCGGGGAGCTGTTTTTT. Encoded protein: CASSPSGVAGELFF.

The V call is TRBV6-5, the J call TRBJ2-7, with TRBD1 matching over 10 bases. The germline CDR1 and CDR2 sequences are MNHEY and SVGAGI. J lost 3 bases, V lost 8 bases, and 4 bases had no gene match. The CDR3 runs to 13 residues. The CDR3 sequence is CASRDRGIYEQYF. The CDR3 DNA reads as TGTGCCAGCCGGGACAGGGGAATCTACGAGCAGTACTTC.

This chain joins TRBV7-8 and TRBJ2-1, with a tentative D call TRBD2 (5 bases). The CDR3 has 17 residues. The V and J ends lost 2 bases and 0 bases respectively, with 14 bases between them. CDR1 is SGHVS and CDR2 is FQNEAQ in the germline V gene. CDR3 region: CASSLRNSVSSYNEQFF. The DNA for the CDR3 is TGTGCCAGCAGCTTAAGAAATAGCGTCAGCTCCTACAATGAGCAGTTCTTC.

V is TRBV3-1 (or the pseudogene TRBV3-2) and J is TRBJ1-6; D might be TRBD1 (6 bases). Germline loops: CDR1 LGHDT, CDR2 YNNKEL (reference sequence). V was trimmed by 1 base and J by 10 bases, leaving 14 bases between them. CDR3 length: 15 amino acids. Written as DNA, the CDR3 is TGTGCCAGCAGCCAAGCGGGGGCTTCGGTCTCACCCCTCCACTTT. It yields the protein CASSQAGASVSPLHF.

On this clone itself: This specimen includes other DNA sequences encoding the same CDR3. This chain's CDR3 is CATSRDVGDEQFF. CDR3 DNA: TGTGCCACCAGCAGGGATGTCGGCGATGAGCAGTTCTTC. This sequence joins TRBV15 and TRBJ2-1; D not certain. CDR3 length equals 13 residues. Trimming cost V 3 bases and J 8 bases, with 11 bases left between them. In germline, CDR1 is LNHNV, CDR2 YYDKDF (reference sequence).

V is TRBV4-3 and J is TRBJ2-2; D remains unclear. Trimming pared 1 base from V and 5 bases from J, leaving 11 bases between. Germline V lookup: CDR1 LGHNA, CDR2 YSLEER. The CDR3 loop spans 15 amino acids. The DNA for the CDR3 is TGCGCCAGCAGCCAAGCGTTCTCTGTGACCGGGGAGCTGTTTTTT. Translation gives CASSQAFSVTGELFF.

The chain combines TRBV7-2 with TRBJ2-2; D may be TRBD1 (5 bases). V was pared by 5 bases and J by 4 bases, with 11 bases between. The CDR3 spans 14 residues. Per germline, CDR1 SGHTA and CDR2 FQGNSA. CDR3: CASSTTGFTGELFF. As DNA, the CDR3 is TGTGCCAGCAGCACCACAGGTTTCACCGGGGAGCTGTTTTTT. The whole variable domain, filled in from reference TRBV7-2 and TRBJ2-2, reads GAGVSQSPSNKVTEKGKDVELRCDPISGHTALYWYRQSLGQGLEFLIYFQGNSAPDKSGLPSDRFSAERTGGSVSTLTIQRTQQEDSAVYLCASSTTGFTGELFFGEGSRLTVL.

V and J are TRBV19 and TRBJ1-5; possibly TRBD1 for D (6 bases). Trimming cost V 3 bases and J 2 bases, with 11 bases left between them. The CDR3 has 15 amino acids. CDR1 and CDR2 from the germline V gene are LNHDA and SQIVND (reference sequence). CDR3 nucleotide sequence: TGTGCCAGTAGTATTGGTGCAGGGGGCAATCAGCCCCAGCATTTT. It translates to CASSIGAGGNQPQHF.

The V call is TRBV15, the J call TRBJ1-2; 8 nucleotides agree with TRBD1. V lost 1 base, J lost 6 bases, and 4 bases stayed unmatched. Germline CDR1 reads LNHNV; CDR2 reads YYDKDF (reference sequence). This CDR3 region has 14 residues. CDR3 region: CATSRGQGFNGYTF. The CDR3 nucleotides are TGTGCCACCAGCAGAGGACAGGGGTTTAATGGCTACACCTTC. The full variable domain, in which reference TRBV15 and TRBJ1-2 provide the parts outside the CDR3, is DAMVIQNPRYQVTQFGKPVTLSCSQTLNHNVMYWYQQKSSQAPKLLFHYYDKDFNNEADTPDNFQSRRPNTSFCFLDIRSPGLGDTAMYLCATSRGQGFNGYTFGSGTRLTVV.

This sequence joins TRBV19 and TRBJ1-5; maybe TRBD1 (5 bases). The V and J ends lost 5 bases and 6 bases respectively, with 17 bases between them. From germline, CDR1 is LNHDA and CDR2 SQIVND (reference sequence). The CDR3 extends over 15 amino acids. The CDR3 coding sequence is TGTGCCAGTAGTGGGACGGGCCCGGGAAGTCAGCCCCAGCATTTT. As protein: CASSGTGPGSQPQHF.

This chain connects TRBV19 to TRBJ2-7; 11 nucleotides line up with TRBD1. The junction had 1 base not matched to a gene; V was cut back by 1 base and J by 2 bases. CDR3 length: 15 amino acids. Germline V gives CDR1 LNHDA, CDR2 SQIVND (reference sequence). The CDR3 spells CASSIVGQGAYEQYF. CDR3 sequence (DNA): TGTGCCAGTAGTATAGTGGGACAGGGGGCCTACGAGCAGTACTTC.

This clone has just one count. The CDR3 reads CASSLTRATGNYGYTF. For the CDR3, the DNA is TGTGCCAGCAGTTTAACGAGGGCGACAGGGAACTATGGCTACACCTTC. The rearrangement uses TRBV27 and TRBJ1-2; 7 bases agree with TRBD1. This CDR3 has 16 amino acids. With 2 bases clipped from V and 2 bases from J, the junction kept 8 bases outside the gene matches. Germline lookup yields CDR1 MNHEY and CDR2 SMNVEV (reference sequence).